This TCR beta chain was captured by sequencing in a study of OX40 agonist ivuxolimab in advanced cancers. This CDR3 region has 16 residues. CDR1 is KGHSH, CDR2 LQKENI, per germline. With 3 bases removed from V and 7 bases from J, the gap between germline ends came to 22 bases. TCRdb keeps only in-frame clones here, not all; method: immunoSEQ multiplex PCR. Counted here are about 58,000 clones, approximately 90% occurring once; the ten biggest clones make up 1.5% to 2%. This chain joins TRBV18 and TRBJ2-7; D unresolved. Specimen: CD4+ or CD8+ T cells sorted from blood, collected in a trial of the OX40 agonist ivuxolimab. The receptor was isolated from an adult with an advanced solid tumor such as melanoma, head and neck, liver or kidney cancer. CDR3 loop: CASSPGKGPLLGEQYF. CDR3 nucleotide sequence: TGTGCCAGCTCACCGGGTAAGGGTCCTCTTCTGGGGGAGCAGTACTTC. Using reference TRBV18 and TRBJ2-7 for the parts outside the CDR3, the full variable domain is NAGVMQNPRHLVRRRGQEARLRCSPMKGHSHVYWYRQLPEEGLKFMVYLQKENIIDESGMPKERFSAEFPKEGPSILRIQQVVRGDSAAYFCASSPGKGPLLGEQYFGPGTRLTVT.